This TCR beta chain comes out of a study of human T cells and chemical hapten exposure. Regarding time point: patch test 3, about 24 weeks after DPC sensitization. This sample's treatment: therapeutic diphenylcyclopropenone sensitization with weekly scalp DPC. TCRdb called the RACE reads again in MiXCR, with one record for every CDR3 protein. The table records 82,000 or so distinct CDR3 sequences, 13% of them present only once. This clonotype was seen at least ten times. This CDR3 comprises 16 residues. This receptor was taken from a woman aged 45-59 years with alopecia areata. Some clones in this sample may be carry-over from other donors' samples. The specimen comprised whole blood, sampled in connection with sensitization to the hapten diphenylcyclopropenone (DPC). The rearrangement links TRBV21-1 to TRBJ2-1; the D segment call TRBD1 is taken from the table without a DNA check. TRBV21-1 corresponds to a pseudogene. The CDR3 region is CASSHRRDQAYNEQFF. DNA for the CDR3: TGTGCCAGCAGCCATCGCCGGGACCAGGCCTACAATGAGCAGTTCTTC.